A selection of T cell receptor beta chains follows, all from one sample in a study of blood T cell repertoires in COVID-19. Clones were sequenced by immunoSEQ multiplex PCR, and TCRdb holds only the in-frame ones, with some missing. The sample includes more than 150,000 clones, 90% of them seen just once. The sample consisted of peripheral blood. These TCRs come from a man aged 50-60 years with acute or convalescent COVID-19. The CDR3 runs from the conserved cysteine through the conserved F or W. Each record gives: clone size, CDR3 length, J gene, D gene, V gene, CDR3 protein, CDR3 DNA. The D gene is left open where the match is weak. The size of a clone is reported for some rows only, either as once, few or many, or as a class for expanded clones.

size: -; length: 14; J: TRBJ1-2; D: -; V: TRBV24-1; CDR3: CATSDNRAVGGYTF; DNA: TGTGCCACCAGTGATAACAGGGCGGTGGGCGGCTACACCTTC
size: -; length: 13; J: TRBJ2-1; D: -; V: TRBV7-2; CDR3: CASSFGTPNEQFF; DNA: TGTGCCAGCAGCTTCGGGACTCCCAATGAGCAGTTCTTC
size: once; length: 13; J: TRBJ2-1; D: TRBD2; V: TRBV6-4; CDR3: CASRGLAGDEQFF; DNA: TGTGCCAGCCGAGGACTAGCGGGAGATGAGCAGTTCTTC
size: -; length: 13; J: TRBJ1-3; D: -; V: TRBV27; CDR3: CASSTGAGNTIYF; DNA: TGTGCCAGCAGCACGGGGGCTGGAAACACCATATATTTT
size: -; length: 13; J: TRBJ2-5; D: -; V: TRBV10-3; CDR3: CAISLGVQETQYF; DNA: TGTGCCATCTCCTTGGGAGTACAAGAGACCCAGTACTTC
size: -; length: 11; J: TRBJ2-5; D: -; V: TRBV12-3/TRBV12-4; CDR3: CASRRGETQYF; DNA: TGTGCCAGCCGAAGGGGGGAGACCCAGTACTTC
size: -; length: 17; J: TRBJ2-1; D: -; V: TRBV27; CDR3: CASSLSRGLGVTDEQFF; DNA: TGTGCCAGCAGTTTATCACGCGGGCTGGGTGTGACGGATGAGCAGTTCTTC
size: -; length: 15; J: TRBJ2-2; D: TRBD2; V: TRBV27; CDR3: CASSLAGGPAGELFF; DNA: TGTGCCAGCAGTTTAGCGGGAGGGCCGGCCGGGGAGCTGTTTTTT
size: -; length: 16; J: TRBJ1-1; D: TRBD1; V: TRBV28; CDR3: CASLDRGHYGDTEAFF; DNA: TGTGCCAGCCTTGACAGGGGGCACTATGGGGACACTGAAGCTTTCTTT
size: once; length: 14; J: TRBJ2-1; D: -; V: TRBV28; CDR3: CASSLPAGGNEQFF; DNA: TGTGCCAGCAGTTTACCTGCAGGTGGTAATGAGCAGTTCTTC
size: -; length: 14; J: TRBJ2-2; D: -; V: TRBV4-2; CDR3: CASSQLTLTGELFF; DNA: TGTGCCAGCAGCCAATTGACTTTGACCGGGGAGCTGTTTTTT
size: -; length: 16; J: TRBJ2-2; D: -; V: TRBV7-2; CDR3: CASSFGWNRVSGELFF; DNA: TGTGCCAGCAGCTTTGGGTGGAACAGAGTGTCCGGGGAGCTGTTTTTT
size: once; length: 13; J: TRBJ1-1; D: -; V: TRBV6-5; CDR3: CASRPRQNTEAFF; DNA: TGTGCCAGCAGACCCAGGCAGAACACTGAAGCTTTCTTT
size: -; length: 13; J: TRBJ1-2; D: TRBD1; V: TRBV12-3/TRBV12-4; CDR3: CASRTGQGNGYTF; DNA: TGTGCCAGCAGAACGGGACAGGGTAATGGCTACACCTTC